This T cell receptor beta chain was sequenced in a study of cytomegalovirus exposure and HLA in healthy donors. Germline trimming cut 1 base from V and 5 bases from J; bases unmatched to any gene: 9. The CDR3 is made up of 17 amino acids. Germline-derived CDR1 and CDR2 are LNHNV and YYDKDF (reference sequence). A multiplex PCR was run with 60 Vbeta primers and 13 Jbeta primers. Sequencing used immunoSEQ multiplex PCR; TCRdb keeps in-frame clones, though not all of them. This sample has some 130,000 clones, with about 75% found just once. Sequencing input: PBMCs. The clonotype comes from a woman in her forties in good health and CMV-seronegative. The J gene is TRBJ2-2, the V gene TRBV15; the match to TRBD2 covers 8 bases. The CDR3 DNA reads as TGTGCCACCAGCAGAGTAATGGATCGGGGGGGAACCGGGGAGCTGTTTTTT. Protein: CATSRVMDRGGTGELFF.